One sample yielded the 25 T cell receptor beta chains listed below, sequenced in a study of control samples from healthy donors and cancer patients. Sequencing used immunoSEQ multiplex PCR; TCRdb keeps in-frame clones, though not all of them. Among about 41,000 clones listed, around 94% were seen once. Input material: blood. All receptors come from a man aged 60 to 75 in good health.

Only one count was recorded for this clone. The rearrangement uses TRBV6-5 and TRBJ1-1; D not resolved. V gave up 7 bases and J gave up 0 bases, with 12 bases separating them. CDR1 MNHEY and CDR2 SVGAGI come from the germline V gene. The CDR3 has 14 residues. Here the CDR3 reads CASKVGVMNTEAFF. The CDR3 DNA sequence: TGTGCCAGCAAGGTCGGGGTTATGAACACTGAAGCTTTCTTT.

The CDR3 sequence: CASSRISGSWSGETQYF. Here the CDR3 DNA reads TGTGCCAGCAGCAGAATTAGCGGGAGTTGGTCCGGGGAGACCCAGTACTTC. The genes are TRBV7-2 and TRBJ2-5; TRBD2 aligns across 9 bases. The V and J ends lost 5 bases and 5 bases, in that order; junction bases with no gene match: 15. The germline CDR1 and CDR2 sequences are SGHTA and FQGNSA. This CDR3 is built from 17 residues.

This chain uses TRBV14 with TRBJ2-3, with a tentative D call TRBD2 (6 bases). The V end lost 0 bases, the J end lost 11 bases, and 36 bases lay between the germline ends. The CDR3 loop spans 21 amino acids. The germline V gene has CDR1 SGHDN and CDR2 FVKESK. The CDR3 sequence: CASSQDWAYGFRDSLRYGQYF. In DNA, the CDR3 is TGTGCCAGCAGCCAAGACTGGGCTTACGGTTTTCGGGACTCCCTCCGATACGGGCAGTATTTT.

The chain has TRBV3-1 (or the pseudogene TRBV3-2) and TRBJ2-7; D is unclear. The CDR3 contains 12 residues. V was cut by 1 base and J by 6 bases, with 7 bases left in between. Germline V gene lookup returns CDR1 LGHDT and CDR2 YNNKEL (reference sequence). The CDR3 spells CASSQGRSEQYF. CDR3 in DNA: TGTGCCAGCAGCCAAGGGCGCTCCGAGCAGTACTTC.

The chain is built from TRBV5-1 and TRBJ1-1; TRBD1 might be the D (5 bases). The V gene's germline CDR1 is SGHRS and CDR2 YFSETQ. Trimming shortened V by 4 bases and J by 0 bases, and 10 bases separated the two germline ends. CDR3 length equals 14 residues. CDR3 sequence: CASSGLTVNTEAFF. Here the CDR3 DNA reads TGCGCCAGCAGCGGTCTGACAGTGAACACTGAAGCTTTCTTT.

J is TRBJ1-1 and V is TRBV7-9; D remains ambiguous. This CDR3 is 14 amino acids long. CDR1 is SEHNR and CDR2 is FQNEAQ in the germline V gene (reference sequence). V was cut by 5 bases and J by 1 base, with 11 bases left in between. Here the CDR3 reads CASSDIQRNTEAFF. Written as DNA, the CDR3 is TGTGCCAGCAGCGATATCCAGAGGAACACTGAAGCTTTCTTT.

The V gene is TRBV3-1 (or the pseudogene TRBV3-2), the J gene TRBJ1-2; D remains unclear. V lost 0 bases, J lost 8 bases, and 10 bases lay in between. The CDR3 is 13 residues long. Germline V CDR1 and CDR2: LGHDT, YNNKEL (reference sequence). The CDR3 protein is CASSQDLLAGYTF. CDR3 in DNA: TGTGCCAGCAGCCAAGATCTTCTCGCGGGCTACACCTTC.

The chain joins TRBV4-1 to TRBJ2-7; D is possibly TRBD1 or TRBD2 (5 bases each). The V gene's germline CDR1 is MGHRA and CDR2 YSYEKL. The CDR3 totals 14 residues. Trimming shortened V by 5 bases and J by 3 bases, and 14 bases separated the two germline ends. The DNA of the CDR3 is TGCGCCAGCAGCTCCGGTGGGGGATTCTACGAGCAGTACTTC. Its protein product is CASSSGGGFYEQYF.

The chain couples TRBV5-4 to TRBJ2-1; 8 positions agree with TRBD2. Losses at the gene ends were 4 bases for V and 5 bases for J; bases not matched to a gene: 8. CDR3 length: 15 amino acids. Germline V gene sequence: CDR1 SGHNT, CDR2 YYREEE (reference sequence). The CDR3 reads CASSPEGTRHNEQFF. DNA of the CDR3: TGTGCCAGCAGCCCCGAGGGGACTAGGCACAATGAGCAGTTCTTC.

V usage is TRBV5-1 and J usage is TRBJ2-3; D possibly corresponds to TRBD1 (5 bases). The CDR3 loop spans 13 amino acids. Germline CDR1 reads SGHRS; CDR2 reads YFSETQ. The ends were cut back, 5 bases at V and 0 bases at J, with 7 bases in the middle. CDR3 in amino acids: CASRKGSTDTQYF. The CDR3 coding sequence is TGCGCCAGCAGGAAGGGGAGCACAGATACGCAGTATTTT.

V is TRBV5-1 and J is TRBJ2-3; possibly TRBD1 for D (5 bases). Germline CDR1 reads SGHRS; CDR2 reads YFSETQ. The CDR3 is made up of 17 amino acids. V was clipped by 3 bases and J by 9 bases, with 26 bases between them. The CDR3, as DNA: TGCGCCAGCAGCTGGTCGACAGAGCCCACTCAAGGGAAAACGCAGTATTTT. Encoded protein: CASSWSTEPTQGKTQYF. Together with reference TRBV5-1 and TRBJ2-3, the CDR3 gives the full variable domain: KAGVTQTPRYLIKTRGQQVTLSCSPISGHRSVSWYQQTPGQGLQFLFEYFSETQRNKGNFPGRFSGRQFSNSRSEMNVSTLELGDSALYLCASSWSTEPTQGKTQYFGPGTRLTVL.

J is TRBJ2-7 and V is TRBV14; tentatively, D is TRBD1 or TRBD2 (5 bases each). The germline V gene has CDR1 SGHDN and CDR2 FVKESK. The CDR3 loop spans 12 amino acids. The ends were cut back, 10 bases at V and 3 bases at J, with 13 bases in the middle. CDR3 DNA: TGTGCCATATACAGGAGGTACTACGAGCAGTACTTC. Encoded protein: CAIYRRYYEQYF.

The V and J genes are TRBV7-2 and TRBJ2-3; D perhaps matches TRBD2 (6 bases). Trimming cost V 4 bases and J 2 bases, with 16 bases left between them. The germline gives CDR1 SGHTA, CDR2 FQGNSA. This CDR3 contains 16 residues. The CDR3, as DNA: TGTGCCAGCAGCTCATGGGAGGTGGGGCCCACAGATACGCAGTATTTT. It codes for CASSSWEVGPTDTQYF.

V gene TRBV9 combines with J gene TRBJ1-5; D not resolved. Per germline, CDR1 SGDLS and CDR2 YYNGEE. This CDR3 spans 15 amino acids. V was clipped by 0 bases and J by 0 bases, with 7 bases between them. CDR3 sequence (DNA): TGTGCCAGCAGCGTAGGGTCTGGTAGCAATCAGCCCCAGCATTTT. It specifies CASSVGSGSNQPQHF.

This clone was observed a single time. The chain joins TRBV6-5 to TRBJ1-1; D possibly corresponds to TRBD1 (6 bases). V was clipped by 8 bases and J by 0 bases, with 10 bases between them. From germline, CDR1 is MNHEY and CDR2 SVGAGI. The CDR3 runs to 13 residues. The CDR3 reads CASRRGLNTEAFF. CDR3 sequence (DNA): TGTGCCAGCCGCAGGGGATTGAACACTGAAGCTTTCTTT.

The chain has TRBV7-8 and TRBJ2-3; D is possibly TRBD1 (5 bases). CDR3 length: 16 residues. Germline CDR1 is SGHVS and CDR2 is FQNEAQ. The V gene lost 5 bases and the J gene lost 0 bases, with 15 bases spanning the gap. CDR3 sequence reads: CASSRGQATSTDTQYF. The CDR3 DNA reads TGTGCCAGCAGCCGCGGACAAGCGACTAGCACAGATACGCAGTATTTT.

The chain employs TRBV29-1 and TRBJ1-2, with TRBD1 matching over 9 bases. Germline CDR1 reads SQVTM; CDR2 reads ANQGSEA. J lost 4 bases, V lost 7 bases, and 7 bases had no gene match. There are 13 residues in the CDR3. The CDR3: CSARTGDSYGYTF. The DNA for the CDR3 is TGCAGCGCCCGGACAGGGGATAGCTATGGCTACACCTTC.

This rearrangement joins TRBV4-2 to TRBJ1-4, with a possible D match to TRBD1 (6 bases). CDR1 is LGHNA and CDR2 is YNFKEQ in the germline V gene. The V end lost 2 bases, the J end lost 7 bases, and 14 bases lay between the germline ends. The CDR3 has 15 amino acids. This CDR3 is CASSQRTGSGEKLFF. In nucleotides, the CDR3 is TGTGCCAGCAGCCAACGCACAGGGTCGGGTGAAAAACTGTTTTTT.

V gene TRBV7-2 combines with J gene TRBJ2-7; D possibly corresponds to TRBD2 (6 bases). The CDR3 runs 14 residues. V gave up 2 bases and J gave up 2 bases, with 10 bases separating them. Germline V gene sequence: CDR1 SGHTA, CDR2 FQGNSA. CDR3 protein: CASSLMGGAYEQYF. The CDR3 bases are TGTGCCAGCAGCTTAATGGGCGGGGCCTACGAGCAGTACTTC.

The rearrangement joins TRBV1 to TRBJ2-2; the D call in the table, TRBD2, was not verified against the DNA. TRBV1 is designated a pseudogene. The CDR3 runs 18 residues. The CDR3 region is CTHCIFLAGGANTGELFF. DNA for the CDR3: TGCACCCATTGTATTTTTTTAGCGGGTGGGGCGAACACCGGGGAGCTGTTTTTT.

The chain employs TRBV28 and TRBJ1-2; possibly TRBD1 for D (6 bases). Germline loops: CDR1 MDHEN, CDR2 SYDVKM. The CDR3 totals 14 residues. The V and J ends lost 5 bases and 0 bases respectively, with 10 bases between them. CDR3 in DNA: TGTGCCAGCAGTCCAGGGGCCGCTAACTATGGCTACACCTTC. Amino acids: CASSPGAANYGYTF.

The chain uses TRBV7-3 and TRBJ2-5; D might be TRBD1 or TRBD2, each matching 5 bases. Looked up from germline, CDR1 is SGHTA and CDR2 is FQGTGA. This CDR3 region has 14 residues. V was shortened by 3 bases and J by 2 bases, with 10 bases between the two germline ends. The CDR3 DNA is TGTGCCAGCAGCTTGGGGGACGGGCAAGAGACCCAGTACTTC. As protein: CASSLGDGQETQYF.

The chain recombines TRBV5-1 with TRBJ1-1; D is uncertain. CDR3 size: 14 residues. Per the germline V gene, CDR1 is SGHRS and CDR2 is YFSETQ. With 2 bases removed from V and 4 bases from J, the gap between germline ends came to 12 bases. The CDR3 bases are TGCGCCAGCAGCTTCGGGCAGGCGTTCACTGAAGCTTTCTTT. Its translation: CASSFGQAFTEAFF.

The chain has TRBV4-2 and TRBJ2-7; 10 bases are shared with TRBD2. J was trimmed by 1 base and V by 4 bases; bases with no gene match: 4. The V gene's germline CDR1 is LGHNA and CDR2 YNFKEQ. This CDR3 has 15 residues. The CDR3 DNA reads TGTGCCAGCAGCCTTACAGCGGGAGGGTCCTACGAGCAGTACTTC. This gives the protein CASSLTAGGSYEQYF.

Remarks on this clone: Other DNA sequences in this specimen translate into the identical CDR3. The chain employs TRBV19 and TRBJ1-1; D is undetermined. Germline loops: CDR1 LNHDA, CDR2 SQIVND (reference sequence). Deletions cut 6 bases from V and 1 base from J, with 9 bases between. This CDR3 is built from 13 residues. The CDR3 sequence: CASRDTGNTEAFF. The CDR3 DNA follows: TGTGCCAGTAGAGACACGGGGAACACTGAAGCTTTCTTT.